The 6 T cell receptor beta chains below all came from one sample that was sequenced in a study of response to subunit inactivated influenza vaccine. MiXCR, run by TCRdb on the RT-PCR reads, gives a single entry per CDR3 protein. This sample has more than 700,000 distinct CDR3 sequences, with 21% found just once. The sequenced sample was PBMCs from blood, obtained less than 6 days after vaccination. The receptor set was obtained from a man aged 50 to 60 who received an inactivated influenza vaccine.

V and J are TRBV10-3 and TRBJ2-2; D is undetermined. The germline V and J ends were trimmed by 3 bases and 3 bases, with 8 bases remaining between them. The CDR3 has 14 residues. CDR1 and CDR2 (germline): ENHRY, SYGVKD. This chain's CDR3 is CAISDSSYTGELFF. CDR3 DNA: TGTGCCATCAGTGATTCGTCCTACACCGGGGAGCTGTTTTTT.

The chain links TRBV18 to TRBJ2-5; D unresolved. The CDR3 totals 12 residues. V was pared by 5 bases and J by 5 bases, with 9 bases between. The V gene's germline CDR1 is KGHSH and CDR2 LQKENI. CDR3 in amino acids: CASSASLETQYF. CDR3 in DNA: TGTGCCAGCTCAGCATCGTTGGAGACCCAGTACTTC.

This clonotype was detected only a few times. The CDR3 is CASTLGEWNTEAFF. CDR3 coding DNA: TGTGCCAGCACCCTAGGAGAGTGGAACACTGAAGCTTTCTTT. The gene calls are TRBV12-3 or TRBV12-4 and TRBJ1-1; D gene ambiguous. V lost 7 bases and J lost 1, with 13 bases in between. The CDR3 covers 14 residues.

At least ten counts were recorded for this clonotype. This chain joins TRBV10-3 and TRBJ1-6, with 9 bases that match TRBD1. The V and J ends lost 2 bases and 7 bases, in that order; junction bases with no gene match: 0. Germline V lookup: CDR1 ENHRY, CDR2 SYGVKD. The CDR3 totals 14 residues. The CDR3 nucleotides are TGTGCCATCAGTGAGGGGACAGGGAATTCACCCCTCCACTTT. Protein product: CAISEGTGNSPLHF.

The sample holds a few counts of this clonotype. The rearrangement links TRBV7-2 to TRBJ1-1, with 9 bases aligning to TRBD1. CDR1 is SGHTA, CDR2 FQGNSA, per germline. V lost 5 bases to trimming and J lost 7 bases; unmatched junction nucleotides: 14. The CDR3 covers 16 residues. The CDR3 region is CASSPLTGGAGGEAFF. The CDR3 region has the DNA TGTGCCAGCAGCCCCTTAACAGGGGGCGCCGGCGGTGAAGCTTTCTTT.

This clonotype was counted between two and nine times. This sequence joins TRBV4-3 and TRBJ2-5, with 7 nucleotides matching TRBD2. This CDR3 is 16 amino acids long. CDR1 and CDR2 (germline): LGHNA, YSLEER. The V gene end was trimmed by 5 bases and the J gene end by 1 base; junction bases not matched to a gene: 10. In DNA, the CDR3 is TGCGCCAGCAGCAAATGGGGGGAGGGCCCCCAAGAGACCCAGTACTTC. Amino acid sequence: CASSKWGEGPQETQYF.